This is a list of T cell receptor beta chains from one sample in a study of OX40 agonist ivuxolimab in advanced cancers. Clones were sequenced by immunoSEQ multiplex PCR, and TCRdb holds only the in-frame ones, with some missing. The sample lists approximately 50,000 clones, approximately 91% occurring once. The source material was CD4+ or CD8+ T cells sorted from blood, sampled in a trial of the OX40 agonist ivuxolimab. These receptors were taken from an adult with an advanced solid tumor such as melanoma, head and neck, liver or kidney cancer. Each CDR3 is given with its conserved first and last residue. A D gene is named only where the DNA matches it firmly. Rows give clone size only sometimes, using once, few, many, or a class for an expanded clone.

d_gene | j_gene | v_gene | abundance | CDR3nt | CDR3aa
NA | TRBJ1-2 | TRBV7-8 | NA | TGTGCCAGCAGCTCGGGCCCGGGGGCTAACTATGGCTACACCTTC | CASSSGPGANYGYTF
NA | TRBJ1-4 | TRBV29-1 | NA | TGCAGCGTTGAAATCTCTGAAAAACTGTTTTTT | CSVEISEKLFF
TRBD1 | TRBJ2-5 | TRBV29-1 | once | TGCAGCGGTAGGGACAGCCAAGAGACCCAGTACTTC | CSGRDSQETQYF
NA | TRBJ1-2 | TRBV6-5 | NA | TGTGCCAGCAAACGGGGGATCGGCTACACCTTC | CASKRGIGYTF
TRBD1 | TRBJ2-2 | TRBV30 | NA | TGTGCCTGGAACAGGGGGCCGAACACCGGGGAGCTGTTTTTT | CAWNRGPNTGELFF
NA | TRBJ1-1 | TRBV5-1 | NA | TGCGCCAGCAGCCCGGAGGGGCAGGGGAGTTACACTGAAGCTTTCTTT | CASSPEGQGSYTEAFF
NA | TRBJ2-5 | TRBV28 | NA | TGTGCCAGCCGAACGGAGGACCTGCAGTACTTC | CASRTEDLQYF
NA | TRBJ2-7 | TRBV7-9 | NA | TGTGCCAGCAGCCATAGGACGGGACGCTCCTACGAGCAGTACTTC | CASSHRTGRSYEQYF
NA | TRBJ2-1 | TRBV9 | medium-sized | TGTGCCAGCAGCGTACGAGGGGTGGATGAGCAGTTCTTC | CASSVRGVDEQFF
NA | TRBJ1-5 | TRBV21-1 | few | TGTGCCAGCAGCGCCTATGTGGTCGCGGATAATCAGCCCCAGCATTTT | CASSAYVVADNQPQHF
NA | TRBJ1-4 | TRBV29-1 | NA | TGCAGCGTTGGGGCAGCGGGGGAAAAACTGTTTTTT | CSVGAAGEKLFF